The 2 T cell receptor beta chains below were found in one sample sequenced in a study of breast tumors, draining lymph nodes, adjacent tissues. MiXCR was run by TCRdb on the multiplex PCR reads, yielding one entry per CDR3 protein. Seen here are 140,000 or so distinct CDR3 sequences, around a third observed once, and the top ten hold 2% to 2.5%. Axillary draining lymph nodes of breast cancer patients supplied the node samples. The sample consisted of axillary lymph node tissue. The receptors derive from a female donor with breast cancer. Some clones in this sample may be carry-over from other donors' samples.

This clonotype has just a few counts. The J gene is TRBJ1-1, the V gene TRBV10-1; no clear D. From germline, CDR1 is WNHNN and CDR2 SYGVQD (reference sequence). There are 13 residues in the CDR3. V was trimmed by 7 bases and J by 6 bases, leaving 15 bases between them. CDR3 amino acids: CASIWDDRSEAFF. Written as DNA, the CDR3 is TGCGCCAGCATTTGGGATGATAGGTCTGAAGCTTTCTTT.

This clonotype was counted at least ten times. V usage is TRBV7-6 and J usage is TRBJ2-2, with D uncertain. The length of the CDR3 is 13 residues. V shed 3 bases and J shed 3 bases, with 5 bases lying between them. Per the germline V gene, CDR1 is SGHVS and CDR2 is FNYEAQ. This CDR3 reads CASSFADTGELFF. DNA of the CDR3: TGTGCCAGCAGCTTCGCGGACACCGGGGAGCTGTTTTTT.